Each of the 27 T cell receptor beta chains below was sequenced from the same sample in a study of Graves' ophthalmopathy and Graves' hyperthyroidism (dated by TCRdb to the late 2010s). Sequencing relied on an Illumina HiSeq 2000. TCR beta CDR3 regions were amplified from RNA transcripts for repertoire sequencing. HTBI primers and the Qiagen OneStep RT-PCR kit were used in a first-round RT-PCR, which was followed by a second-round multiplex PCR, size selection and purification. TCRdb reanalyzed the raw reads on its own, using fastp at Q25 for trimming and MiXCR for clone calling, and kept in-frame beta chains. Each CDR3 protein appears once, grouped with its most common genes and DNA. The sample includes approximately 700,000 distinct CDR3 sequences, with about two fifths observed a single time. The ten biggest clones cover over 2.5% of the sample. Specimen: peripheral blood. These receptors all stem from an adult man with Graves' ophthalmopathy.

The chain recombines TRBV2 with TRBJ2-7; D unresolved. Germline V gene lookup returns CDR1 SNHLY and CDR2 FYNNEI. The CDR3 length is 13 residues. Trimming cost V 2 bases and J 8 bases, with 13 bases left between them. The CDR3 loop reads CASSEFATNQQYF. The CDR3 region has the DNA TGTGCCAGCAGTGAATTTGCGACAAACCAGCAGTACTTC. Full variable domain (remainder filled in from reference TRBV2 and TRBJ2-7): EPEVTQTPSHQVTQMGQEVILRCVPISNHLYFYWYRQILGQKVEFLVSFYNNEISEKSEIFDDQFSVERPDGSNFTLKIRSTKLEDSAMYFCASSEFATNQQYFGPGTRLTVT.

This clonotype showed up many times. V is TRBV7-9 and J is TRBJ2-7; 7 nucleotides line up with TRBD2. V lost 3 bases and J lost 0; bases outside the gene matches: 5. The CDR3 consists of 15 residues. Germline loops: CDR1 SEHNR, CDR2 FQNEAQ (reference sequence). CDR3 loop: CASSLAGGGSYEQYF. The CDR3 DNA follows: TGTGCCAGCAGCTTGGCTGGCGGGGGCTCCTACGAGCAGTACTTC.

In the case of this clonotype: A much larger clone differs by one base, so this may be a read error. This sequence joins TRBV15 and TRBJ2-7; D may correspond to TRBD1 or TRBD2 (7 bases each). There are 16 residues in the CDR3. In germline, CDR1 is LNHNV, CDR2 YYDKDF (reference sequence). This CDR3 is CATSRDPQGGGYEQCF. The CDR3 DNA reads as TGTGCCACCAGCAGAGATCCGCAGGGGGGGGGTTACGAGCAGTGCTTC.

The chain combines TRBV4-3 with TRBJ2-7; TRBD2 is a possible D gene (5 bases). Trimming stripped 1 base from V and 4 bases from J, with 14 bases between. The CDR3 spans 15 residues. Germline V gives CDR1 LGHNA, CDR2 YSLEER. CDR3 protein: CASSQGLYPTYEQYF. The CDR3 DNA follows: TGCGCCAGCAGCCAAGGACTATACCCTACTTACGAGCAGTACTTC.

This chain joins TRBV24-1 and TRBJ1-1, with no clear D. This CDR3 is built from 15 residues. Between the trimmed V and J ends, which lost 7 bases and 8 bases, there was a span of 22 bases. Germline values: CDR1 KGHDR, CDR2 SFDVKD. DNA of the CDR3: TGTGCCACCAGCTTGGGCCGTTCGCTCCCCTCGGAAGCTTTCTTT. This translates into CATSLGRSLPSEAFF.

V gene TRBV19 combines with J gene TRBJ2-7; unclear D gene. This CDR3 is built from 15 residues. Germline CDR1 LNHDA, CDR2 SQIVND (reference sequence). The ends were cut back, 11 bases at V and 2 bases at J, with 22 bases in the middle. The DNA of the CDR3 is TGTGCCTGGAGTGTAGCACAGAGGATCGCCTACGAGCAGTACTTC. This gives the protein CAWSVAQRIAYEQYF.

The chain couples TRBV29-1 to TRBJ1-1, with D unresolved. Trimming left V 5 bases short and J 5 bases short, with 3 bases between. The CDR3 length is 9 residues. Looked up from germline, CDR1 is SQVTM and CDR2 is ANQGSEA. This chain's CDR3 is CSVWTEAFF. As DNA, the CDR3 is TGCAGCGTTTGGACTGAAGCTTTCTTT.

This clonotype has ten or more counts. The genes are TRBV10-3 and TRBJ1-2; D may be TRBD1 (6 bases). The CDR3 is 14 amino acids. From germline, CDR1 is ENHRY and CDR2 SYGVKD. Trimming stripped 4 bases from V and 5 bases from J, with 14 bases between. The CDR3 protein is CAISGNQGMYGYTF. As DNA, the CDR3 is TGTGCCATCAGTGGGAATCAGGGGATGTATGGCTACACCTTC.

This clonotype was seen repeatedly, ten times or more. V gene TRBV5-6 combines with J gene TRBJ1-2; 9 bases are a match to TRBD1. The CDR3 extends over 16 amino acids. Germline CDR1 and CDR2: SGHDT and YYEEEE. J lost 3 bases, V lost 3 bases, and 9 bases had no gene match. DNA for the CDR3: TGTGCCAGCAGCTGGGGAACAGGGGGCGGAGACTATGGCTACACCTTC. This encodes CASSWGTGGGDYGYTF.

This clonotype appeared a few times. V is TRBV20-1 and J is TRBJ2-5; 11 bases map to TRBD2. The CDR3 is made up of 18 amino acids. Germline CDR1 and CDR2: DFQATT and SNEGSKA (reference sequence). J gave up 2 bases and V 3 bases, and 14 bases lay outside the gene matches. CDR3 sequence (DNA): TGCAGTGCTAGTGACTTGGGGTCGACTAGCGGGGTACAAGAGACCCAGTACTTC. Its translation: CSASDLGSTSGVQETQYF.

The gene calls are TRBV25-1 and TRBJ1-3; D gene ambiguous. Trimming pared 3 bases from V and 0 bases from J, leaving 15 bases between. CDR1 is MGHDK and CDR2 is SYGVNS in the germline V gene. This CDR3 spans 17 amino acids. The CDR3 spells CASSDWPDLLSGNTIYF. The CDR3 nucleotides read TGTGCCAGCAGTGATTGGCCGGACCTCCTCTCTGGAAACACCATATATTTT. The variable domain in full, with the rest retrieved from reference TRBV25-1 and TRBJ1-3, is EADIYQTPRYLVIGTGKKITLECSQTMGHDKMYWYQQDPGMELHLIHYSYGVNSTEKGDLSSESTVSRIRTEHFPLTLESARPSHTSQYLCASSDWPDLLSGNTIYFGEGSWLTVV.

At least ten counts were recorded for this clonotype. The CDR3 loop reads CSADRDGRSGQYF. Written as DNA, the CDR3 is TGCAGTGCTGACCGGGACGGAAGGAGCGGGCAGTACTTC. V usage is TRBV20-1 and J usage is TRBJ2-7; D could derive from TRBD1 or TRBD2 (5 bases each). Per germline, CDR1 DFQATT and CDR2 SNEGSKA (reference sequence). Trimming removed 5 bases at V and 9 bases at J, with 20 bases between. This CDR3 spans 13 amino acids.

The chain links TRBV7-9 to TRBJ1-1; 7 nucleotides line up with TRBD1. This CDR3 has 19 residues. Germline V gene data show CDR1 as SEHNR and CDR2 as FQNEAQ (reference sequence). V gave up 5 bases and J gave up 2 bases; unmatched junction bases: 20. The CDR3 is CASSPGQLNTGALNTEAFF. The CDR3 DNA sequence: TGTGCCAGCAGCCCGGGACAGCTGAACACCGGGGCCCTAAACACTGAAGCTTTCTTT.

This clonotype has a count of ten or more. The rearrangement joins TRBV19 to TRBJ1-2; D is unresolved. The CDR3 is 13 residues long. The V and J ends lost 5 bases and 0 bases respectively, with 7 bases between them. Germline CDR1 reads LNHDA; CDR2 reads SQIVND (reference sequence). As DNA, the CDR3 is TGTGCCAGTAGTGCTGGAGCTAACTATGGCTACACCTTC. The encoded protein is CASSAGANYGYTF.

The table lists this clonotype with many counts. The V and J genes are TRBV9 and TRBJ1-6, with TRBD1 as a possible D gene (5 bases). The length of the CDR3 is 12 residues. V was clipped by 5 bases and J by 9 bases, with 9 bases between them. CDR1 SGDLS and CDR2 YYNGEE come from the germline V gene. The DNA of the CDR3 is TGTGCCAGCAGTAGGGGCTCTTCACCCCTCCACTTT. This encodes CASSRGSSPLHF.

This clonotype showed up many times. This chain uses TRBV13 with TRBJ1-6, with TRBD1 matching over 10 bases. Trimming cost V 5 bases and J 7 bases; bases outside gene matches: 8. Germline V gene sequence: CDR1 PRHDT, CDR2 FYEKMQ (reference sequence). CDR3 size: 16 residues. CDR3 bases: TGTGCCAGCAGCCCCGTAGACAGGGGGCGGAATTCACCCCTCCACTTT. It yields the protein CASSPVDRGRNSPLHF.

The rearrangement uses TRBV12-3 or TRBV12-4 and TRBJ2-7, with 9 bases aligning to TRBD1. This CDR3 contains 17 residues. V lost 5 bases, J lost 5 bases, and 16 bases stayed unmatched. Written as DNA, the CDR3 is TGTGCCAGCAGTCTAAGACCCCCCGGGACAGGGTCCCACGAGCAGTACTTC. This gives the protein CASSLRPPGTGSHEQYF.

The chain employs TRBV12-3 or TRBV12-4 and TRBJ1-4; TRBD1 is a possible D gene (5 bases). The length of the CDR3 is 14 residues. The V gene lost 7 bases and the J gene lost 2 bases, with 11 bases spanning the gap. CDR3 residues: CASTPEGTNEKLFF. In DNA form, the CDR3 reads TGTGCCAGCACCCCAGAGGGGACTAATGAAAAACTGTTTTTT.

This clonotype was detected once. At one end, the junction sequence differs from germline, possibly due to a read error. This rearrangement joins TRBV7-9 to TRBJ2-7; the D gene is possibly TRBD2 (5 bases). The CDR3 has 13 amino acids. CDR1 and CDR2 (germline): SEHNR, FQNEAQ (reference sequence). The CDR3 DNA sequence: TGTGCCAGCAGCTTACGGGAAGGGTACGAGCGGTACTTC. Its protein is CASSLREGYERYF.

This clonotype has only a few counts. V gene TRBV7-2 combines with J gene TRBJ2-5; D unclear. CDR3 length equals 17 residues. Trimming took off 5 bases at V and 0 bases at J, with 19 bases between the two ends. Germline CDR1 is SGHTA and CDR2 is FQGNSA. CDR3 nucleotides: TGTGCCAGCAGCCAAGATTTGGGTAGCAGGTACCAAGAGACCCAGTACTTC. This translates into CASSQDLGSRYQETQYF.

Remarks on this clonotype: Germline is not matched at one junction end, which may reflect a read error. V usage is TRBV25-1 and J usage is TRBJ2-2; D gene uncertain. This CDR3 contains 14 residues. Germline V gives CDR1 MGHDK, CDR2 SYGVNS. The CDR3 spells CASTRLDNTGELFF. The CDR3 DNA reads TGTGCTAGCACCCGGCTTGATAACACCGGGGAGCTGTTTTTT.

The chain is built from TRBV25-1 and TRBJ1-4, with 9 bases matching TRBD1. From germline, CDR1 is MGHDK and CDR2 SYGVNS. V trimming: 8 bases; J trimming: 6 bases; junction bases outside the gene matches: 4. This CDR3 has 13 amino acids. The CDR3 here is CASATGGYEKLFF. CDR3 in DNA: TGTGCCAGCGCGACAGGGGGTTATGAAAAACTGTTTTTT.

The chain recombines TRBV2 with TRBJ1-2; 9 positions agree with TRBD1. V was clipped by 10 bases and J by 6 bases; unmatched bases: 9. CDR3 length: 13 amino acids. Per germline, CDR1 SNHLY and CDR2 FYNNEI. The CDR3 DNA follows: TGTGCCATAAGGGGGGGGACAGGGAATGGCTACACCTTC. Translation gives CAIRGGTGNGYTF.

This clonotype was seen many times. CDR3 amino acids: CSARQATYEQYF. CDR3 coding DNA: TGCAGTGCTAGGCAGGCCACCTACGAGCAGTACTTC. The chain recombines TRBV20-1 with TRBJ2-7; D gene uncertain. The CDR3 extends over 12 amino acids. The germline V and J ends were trimmed by 3 bases and 2 bases, with 8 bases remaining between them. Germline V gene lookup returns CDR1 DFQATT and CDR2 SNEGSKA (reference sequence).

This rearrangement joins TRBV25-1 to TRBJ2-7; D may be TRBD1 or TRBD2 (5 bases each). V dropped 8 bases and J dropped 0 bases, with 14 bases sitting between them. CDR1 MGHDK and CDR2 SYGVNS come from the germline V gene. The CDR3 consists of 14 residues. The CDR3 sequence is CASVEGTSSYEQYF. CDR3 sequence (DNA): TGTGCCAGCGTTGAAGGGACGTCCTCCTACGAGCAGTACTTC.

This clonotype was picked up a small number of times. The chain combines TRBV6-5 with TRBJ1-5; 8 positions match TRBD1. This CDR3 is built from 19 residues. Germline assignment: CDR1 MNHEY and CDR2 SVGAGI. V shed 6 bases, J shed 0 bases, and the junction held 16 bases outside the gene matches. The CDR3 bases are TGTGCCAGCAGACTCAATCTGCGGCCGGGACAGGATAGCAATCAGCCCCAGCATTTT. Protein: CASRLNLRPGQDSNQPQHF.

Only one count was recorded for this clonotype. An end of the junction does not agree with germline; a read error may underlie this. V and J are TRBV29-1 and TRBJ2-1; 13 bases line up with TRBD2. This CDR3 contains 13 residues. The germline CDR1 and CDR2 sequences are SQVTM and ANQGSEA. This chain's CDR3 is CSAGLAGANEQLF. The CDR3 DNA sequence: TGCAGCGCTGGACTAGCGGGAGCCAATGAGCAGCTCTTC.